This is a list of T cell receptor beta chains from one sample in a study of beta chain features in type 1 diabetes. Profiling relied on immunoSEQ multiplex PCR, and the TCRdb table lists in-frame clones only, not all of them. The table shows around 250,000 clones, with around 65% occurring only once. Specimen: naive CD4+ T cells from blood. Every receptor here comes from a man younger than 45 in good health. The CDR3 runs from the conserved cysteine through the conserved F or W. The order of the fields is clone size, D gene, V gene, J gene, CDR3 DNA, CDR3 protein. The D gene is left open where the match is weak. Only some rows state a clone size, as once, few, many or a class for expanded clones.

size: NA; D: NA; V: TRBV29-1; J: TRBJ2-7; DNA: TGCAGCGTTGAAGATGGAGGCTTCTCCTACGAGCAGTACTTC; CDR3: CSVEDGGFSYEQYF
size: NA; D: NA; V: TRBV30; J: TRBJ1-2; DNA: TGTGGTGAGCCCAGAGGCTACACCTTC; CDR3: CGEPRGYTF
size: NA; D: TRBD2; V: TRBV4-3; J: TRBJ2-1; DNA: TGCGCCAGCAGCCAAGATTCCCTAGCGGGAGTTGATGAGCAGTTCTTC; CDR3: CASSQDSLAGVDEQFF
size: NA; D: TRBD1; V: TRBV29-1; J: TRBJ1-2; DNA: TGCAGCGTTGAAGATTATACAGGGGGCTCCTATGGCTACACCTTC; CDR3: CSVEDYTGGSYGYTF
size: once; D: TRBD2; V: TRBV29-1; J: TRBJ2-3; DNA: TGCAGCGTTGTGGGGGGGACGGAATTTAGCACAGATACGCAGTATTTT; CDR3: CSVVGGTEFSTDTQYF
size: NA; D: NA; V: TRBV28; J: TRBJ2-5; DNA: TGTGCCAGCAGTTTCGAACAACAAGAGACCCAGTACTTC; CDR3: CASSFEQQETQYF
size: NA; D: NA; V: TRBV29-1; J: TRBJ1-1; DNA: TGCAGCGTATTAGGGGGGTACACTGAAGCTTTCTTT; CDR3: CSVLGGYTEAFF
size: NA; D: TRBD2; V: TRBV4-3; J: TRBJ2-7; DNA: TGCGCCAGCAGCCACTTCCAAGGACTAGCGGGAGCGGGCTCCTACGAGCAGTACTTC; CDR3: CASSHFQGLAGAGSYEQYF
size: NA; D: TRBD2; V: TRBV29-1; J: TRBJ2-3; DNA: TGCAGCGTTGATGGGGGAGGGAATACGCAGTATTTT; CDR3: CSVDGGGNTQYF
size: NA; D: NA; V: TRBV5-1; J: TRBJ2-6; DNA: TGCGCCAGCAGCTTCAGCCTCTCTGGGGCCAACGTCCTGACTTTC; CDR3: CASSFSLSGANVLTF
size: NA; D: TRBD2; V: TRBV20-1; J: TRBJ2-3; DNA: TGCAGTGCCACTAGCGGGTTACGGTATTTT; CDR3: CSATSGLRYF
size: NA; D: TRBD2; V: TRBV11-2; J: TRBJ2-5; DNA: TGTGCCAGCAGCTTAGGGGCTGGCGGGGGTTCCGAGACCCAGTACTTC; CDR3: CASSLGAGGGSETQYF
size: NA; D: TRBD2; V: TRBV29-1; J: TRBJ2-7; DNA: TGCAGCGTTGAAGGGTCTAGCGGGAGGGCTCACGAGCAGTACTTC; CDR3: CSVEGSSGRAHEQYF
size: NA; D: NA; V: TRBV18; J: TRBJ1-5; DNA: TGTGCCAGCTCCGGGGAGGCCCAGCCCCAGCATTTT; CDR3: CASSGEAQPQHF
size: NA; D: NA; V: TRBV11-2; J: TRBJ2-1; DNA: TGTGCCAGCAGCCTGGACAATGAGCAGTTCTTC; CDR3: CASSLDNEQFF
size: NA; D: NA; V: TRBV12-5; J: TRBJ1-1; DNA: TGTGCTAGTGGCTTCGGGGTGAACACTGAAGCTTTCTTT; CDR3: CASGFGVNTEAFF
size: NA; D: NA; V: TRBV28; J: TRBJ2-3; DNA: TGTGCCAGCAGTAAACCACTAGGCGCGGCTGGTACGCAGTATTTT; CDR3: CASSKPLGAAGTQYF
size: few; D: TRBD2; V: TRBV5-1; J: TRBJ2-7; DNA: TGCGCCAGCAGCTTGAGCTCTAGCGGTGGTTACGAGCAGTACTTC; CDR3: CASSLSSSGGYEQYF
size: NA; D: TRBD1; V: TRBV15; J: TRBJ1-5; DNA: TGTGCCACCAGCAGGTCGACAGGGCGCCAGCCCCAGCATTTT; CDR3: CATSRSTGRQPQHF
size: NA; D: NA; V: TRBV29-1; J: TRBJ2-2; DNA: TGCAGCGTTGAAGACCTCAGAATATTGAACACCGGGGAGCTGTTTTTT; CDR3: CSVEDLRILNTGELFF
size: NA; D: NA; V: TRBV15; J: TRBJ2-1; DNA: TGTGCCACCGGTGGGATGGGGTACAATGAGCAGTTCTTC; CDR3: CATGGMGYNEQFF
size: NA; D: NA; V: TRBV7-2; J: TRBJ2-4; DNA: TGTGCCAGCAGCTTATATTTTGCAGGGGTGACTTCCTTAAACATTCAGTACTTC; CDR3: CASSLYFAGVTSLNIQYF
size: NA; D: NA; V: TRBV29-1; J: TRBJ2-5; DNA: TGCAGCGTTGCCGCGGGGAAGGTAGAGACCCAGTACTTC; CDR3: CSVAAGKVETQYF
size: few; D: NA; V: TRBV5-6; J: TRBJ2-3; DNA: TGTGCCAGCAGCATCCCTAGCGCAGATACGCAGTATTTT; CDR3: CASSIPSADTQYF
size: NA; D: NA; V: TRBV5-1; J: TRBJ2-5; DNA: TGCGCCAGCAGCTTTGAGACACGTGAAGAGACCCAGTACTTC; CDR3: CASSFETREETQYF
size: few; D: NA; V: TRBV20-1; J: TRBJ2-5; DNA: TGCAGTGCTGGCAGGGAGACCCAGTACTTC; CDR3: CSAGRETQYF
size: few; D: NA; V: TRBV29-1; J: TRBJ2-3; DNA: TGCAGCTTCCTAAGCACAGATACGCAGTATTTT; CDR3: CSFLSTDTQYF